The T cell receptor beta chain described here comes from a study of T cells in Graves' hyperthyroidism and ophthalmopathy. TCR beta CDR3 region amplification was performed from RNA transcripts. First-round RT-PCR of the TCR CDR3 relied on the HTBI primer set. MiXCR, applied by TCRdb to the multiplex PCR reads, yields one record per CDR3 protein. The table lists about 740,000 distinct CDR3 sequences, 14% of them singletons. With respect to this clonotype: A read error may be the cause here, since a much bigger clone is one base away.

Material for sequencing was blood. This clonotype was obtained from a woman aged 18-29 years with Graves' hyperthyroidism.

The DNA for the CDR3 is TGTGCCAGCGGCCTCTGGACCGGGTTAGCGATGGGCTACACCTTC. Translation gives CASGLWTGLAMGYTF. This chain links TRBV11-2 with TRBJ1-2, with D uncertain. Germline V gene data show CDR1 as SGHAT and CDR2 as FQNNGV. V shed 8 bases and J shed 8 bases, with 24 bases lying between them. This CDR3 comprises 15 residues.